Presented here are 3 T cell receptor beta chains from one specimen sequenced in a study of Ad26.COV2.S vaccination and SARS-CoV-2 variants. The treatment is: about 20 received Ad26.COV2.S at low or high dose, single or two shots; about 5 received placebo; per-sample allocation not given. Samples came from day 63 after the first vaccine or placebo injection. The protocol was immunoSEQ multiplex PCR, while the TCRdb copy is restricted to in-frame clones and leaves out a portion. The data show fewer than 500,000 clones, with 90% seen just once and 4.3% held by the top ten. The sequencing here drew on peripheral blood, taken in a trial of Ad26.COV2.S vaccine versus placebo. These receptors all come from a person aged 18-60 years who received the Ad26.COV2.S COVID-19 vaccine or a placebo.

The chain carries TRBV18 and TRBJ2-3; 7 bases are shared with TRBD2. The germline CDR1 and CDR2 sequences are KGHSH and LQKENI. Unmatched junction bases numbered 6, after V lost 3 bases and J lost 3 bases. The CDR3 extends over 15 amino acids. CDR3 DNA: TGTGCCAGCTCACCCCCGGGAGGAGGGACAGATACGCAGTATTTT. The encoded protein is CASSPPGGGTDTQYF. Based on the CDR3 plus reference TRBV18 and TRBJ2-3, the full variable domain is NAGVMQNPRHLVRRRGQEARLRCSPMKGHSHVYWYRQLPEEGLKFMVYLQKENIIDESGMPKERFSAEFPKEGPSILRIQQVVRGDSAAYFCASSPPGGGTDTQYFGPGTRLTVL.

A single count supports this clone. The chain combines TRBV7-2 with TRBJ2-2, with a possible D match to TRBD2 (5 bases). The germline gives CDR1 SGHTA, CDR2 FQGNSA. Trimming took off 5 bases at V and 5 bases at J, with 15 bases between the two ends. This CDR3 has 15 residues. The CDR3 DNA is TGTGCCAGCAGCCCCGGGATACGACAAACCGGGGAGCTGTTTTTT. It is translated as CASSPGIRQTGELFF.

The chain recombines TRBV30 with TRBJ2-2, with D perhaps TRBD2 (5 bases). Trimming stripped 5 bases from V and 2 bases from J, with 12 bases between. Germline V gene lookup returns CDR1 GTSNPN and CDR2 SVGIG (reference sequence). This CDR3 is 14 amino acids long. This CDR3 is CAWEPGSNTGELFF. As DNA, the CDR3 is TGTGCCTGGGAGCCGGGATCCAACACCGGGGAGCTGTTTTTT.